Each of the 12 T cell receptor beta chains below was sequenced from the same sample in a study of blood T cell repertoires in COVID-19. The protocol was immunoSEQ multiplex PCR, while the TCRdb copy is restricted to in-frame clones and leaves out a portion. The top ten clones hold less than 8.5% of a sample with around 100,000 clones, about 88% of them seen once. The source material was peripheral blood. Receptor source: a woman between 65 and 79 years old who had recovered from COVID-19.

V gene TRBV7-2 combines with J gene TRBJ2-5, with D tentatively TRBD2 (6 bases). V lost 3 bases and J 1 base, leaving 21 bases between the germline ends. The CDR3 has 18 amino acids. CDR1 SGHTA and CDR2 FQGNSA come from the germline V gene. CDR3 coding DNA: TGTGCCAGCAGCTTCTCAGGAGCTGCAGCGGGTTTCCAAGAGACCCAGTACTTC. It is translated as CASSFSGAAAGFQETQYF.

The chain has TRBV20-1 and TRBJ1-1; D perhaps matches TRBD1 (5 bases). Germline V gene data show CDR1 as DFQATT and CDR2 as SNEGSKA (reference sequence). This CDR3 spans 11 amino acids. Trimming left V 5 bases short and J 4 bases short, with 8 bases between. In DNA form, the CDR3 reads TGCAGTGCTTCAAGGGGCACTGAAGCTTTCTTT. Translated, it gives CSASRGTEAFF.

The chain employs TRBV6-5 and TRBJ2-7; 9 bases line up with TRBD2. Germline CDR1 and CDR2: MNHEY and SVGAGI. V dropped 0 bases and J dropped 2; count of bases not matched to a gene: 2. The CDR3 totals 15 residues. In DNA, the CDR3 is TGTGCCAGCAGTTACTCGGCGGGGGGGCCCTACGAGCAGTACTTC. Translating gives CASSYSAGGPYEQYF.

V is TRBV9 and J is TRBJ2-2; 8 bases are shared with TRBD1. The germline V gene encodes CDR1 SGDLS and CDR2 YYNGEE. The CDR3 consists of 17 residues. Trimming took 0 bases from V and 4 from J; bases not matched to a gene: 8. CDR3 sequence reads: CASSVESGGVVTGELFF. CDR3 nucleotide sequence: TGTGCCAGCAGCGTAGAATCAGGGGGCGTCGTCACCGGGGAGCTGTTTTTT.

The CDR3 reads CASSQALTDTQYF. CDR3 nucleotides: TGCGCCAGCAGCCAAGCGTTAACAGATACGCAGTATTTT. This chain links TRBV4-1 with TRBJ2-3; D uncertain. The CDR3 runs to 13 residues. Trimming pared 1 base from V and 3 bases from J, leaving 5 bases between. Per the germline V gene, CDR1 is MGHRA and CDR2 is YSYEKL.

The chain employs TRBV10-3 and TRBJ2-7; D is perhaps TRBD2 (6 bases). V dropped 10 bases and J dropped 0 bases, with 10 bases sitting between them. Per the germline V gene, CDR1 is ENHRY and CDR2 is SYGVKD. CDR3 length: 12 amino acids. This CDR3 reads CATGSLSYEQYF. CDR3 coding DNA: TGTGCCACCGGGAGCCTCTCCTACGAGCAGTACTTC.

The count of this clone is one. This chain joins TRBV7-3 and TRBJ2-5; TRBD2 matches at 8 bases. This CDR3 spans 15 amino acids. Germline V CDR1 and CDR2: SGHTA, FQGTGA. V trimming: 1 base; J trimming: 4 bases; junction bases outside the gene matches: 5. The CDR3 DNA follows: TGTGCCAGCAGCTTAAACGGGGGGGCTCGAGAGACCCAGTACTTC. Encoded protein: CASSLNGGARETQYF. The complete variable domain, with remaining parts taken from reference TRBV7-3 and TRBJ2-5, reads GAGVSQTPSNKVTEKGKYVELRCDPISGHTALYWYRQSLGQGPEFLIYFQGTGAADDSGLPNDRFFAVRPEGSVSTLKIQRTERGDSAVYLCASSLNGGARETQYFGPGTRLLVL.

The gene calls are TRBV5-1 and TRBJ2-3; 8 positions match TRBD2. Per the germline V gene, CDR1 is SGHRS and CDR2 is YFSETQ. The CDR3 has 13 residues. Trimming at V came to 6 bases and at J to 5 bases, leaving 5 bases not matched to a gene. DNA for the CDR3: TGCGCCAGCAACAGAGCGGGAGAAGATACGCAGTATTTT. This sequence encodes CASNRAGEDTQYF.

This chain connects TRBV20-1 to TRBJ2-7, with D perhaps matching TRBD2 (6 bases). Germline CDR1 DFQATT, CDR2 SNEGSKA (reference sequence). The CDR3 is 9 amino acids. CDR3 sequence reads: CSEEGGLVV. The CDR3 nucleotides read TGCAGTGAGGAGGGCGGCCTAGTGGTC.

The chain uses TRBV19 and TRBJ2-3; 13 bases agree with TRBD2. Germline V gene lookup returns CDR1 LNHDA and CDR2 SQIVND (reference sequence). The trim removed 4 bases at V and 1 base at J, leaving 2 bases unmatched. The CDR3 length is 16 residues. CDR3 sequence (DNA): TGTGCCAGTAGTAACGGACTAGCGGGAGGCACAGATACGCAGTATTTT. Its protein is CASSNGLAGGTDTQYF.

The rearrangement joins TRBV5-1 to TRBJ2-2, with TRBD1 identical over 9 bases. The CDR3 consists of 14 residues. Germline CDR1 is SGHRS and CDR2 is YFSETQ. V lost 7 bases to trimming and J lost 4 bases; unmatched junction nucleotides: 5. The CDR3 bases are TGCGCCAGCTTCGTGACAGGGGGCACCGGGGAGCTGTTTTTT. This sequence encodes CASFVTGGTGELFF.

The chain couples TRBV7-2 to TRBJ1-4; D remains ambiguous. The CDR3 extends over 15 amino acids. Looked up from germline, CDR1 is SGHTA and CDR2 is FQGNSA. V lost 1 base to trimming and J lost 5 bases, with 11 bases between them. The CDR3 region has the DNA TGTGCCAGCAGCTTAGTGGGAGGGTTCAATGAAAAACTGTTTTTT. Its protein is CASSLVGGFNEKLFF.